Listed below are T cell receptor beta chains from one sample, sequenced in a study of blood T cell repertoires in COVID-19. Libraries were prepared by immunoSEQ multiplex PCR; TCRdb keeps only in-frame clonotypes and omits some of them. This sample carries about 130,000 clones, around 80% of them seen once, and the ten largest clones take about a tenth. The sequencing input was peripheral blood. These receptors all come from a man between 60 and 70 years old who had recovered from COVID-19. Each CDR3 is given with its conserved first and last residue. The order of the fields is V gene, J gene, clone size, D gene, CDR3 DNA, CDR3 protein. D genes are given only for firm matches. The size of a clone is reported for some rows only, either as once, few or many, or as a class for expanded clones.

TRBV4-2	TRBJ1-1	-	TRBD1	TGTGCCAGCAGTCATCGGGACAGGGAAACTGAAGCTTTCTTT	CASSHRDRETEAFF
TRBV5-6	TRBJ2-7	-	TRBD1	TGTGCCAGCAGCTTAAAACCGCAGGGGGCCTACGAGCAGTACTTC	CASSLKPQGAYEQYF
TRBV11-3	TRBJ1-1	-	TRBD1	TGTGCCAGCAGCTCTGGACAGGTGAACACTGAAGCTTTCTTT	CASSSGQVNTEAFF
TRBV19	TRBJ2-2	-	-	TGTGCCAGTAGTATGCAGGGTGCCGGGGAGCTGTTTTTT	CASSMQGAGELFF
TRBV27	TRBJ2-5	-	TRBD2	TGTGCCAGCAGGGTGAGGCGGGAGGGGTGGCAGACCCAGTACTTC	CASRVRREGWQTQYF
TRBV10-3	TRBJ1-5	-	TRBD1	TGTGCCATCAGTGATGGGACAGAGTATAGCAATCAGCCCCAGCATTTT	CAISDGTEYSNQPQHF
TRBV29-1	TRBJ2-5	-	TRBD1	TGCAGCGTCGATGGCCGGGACAGAGAGACCCAGTACTTC	CSVDGRDRETQYF
TRBV14	TRBJ1-2	-	-	TGTGCCACCTCAAAAGGGGGTTTCTATGGCTACACCTTC	CATSKGGFYGYTF
TRBV12-5	TRBJ2-7	-	TRBD1	TGTGCTAGTGGTTGGGGCAGGGGGCCTTCAGACGAGCAGTACTTC	CASGWGRGPSDEQYF
TRBV27	TRBJ2-3	-	TRBD1	TGTGCCAGCAGGGAGGACAGGGTATGGGGCACAGATACGCAGTATTTT	CASREDRVWGTDTQYF
TRBV28	TRBJ1-1	few	TRBD1	TGTGCCAGCAGTTTGAGGGACAGGGTCACTGAAGCTTTCTTT	CASSLRDRVTEAFF
TRBV18	TRBJ1-4	-	-	TGTGCCAGCTCACTGGGACACGATAATGAAAAACTGTTTTTT	CASSLGHDNEKLFF
TRBV4-2	TRBJ2-3	few	-	TGTGCCAGCAGCCTCGTGACAGGAGCCACAGATACGCAGTATTTT	CASSLVTGATDTQYF
TRBV19	TRBJ2-1	once	TRBD2	TGTGCCAGTAGTATCCAATACATCACTGGCGGGAGGGCCGACTACAATGAGCAGTTCTTC	CASSIQYITGGRADYNEQFF
TRBV7-9	TRBJ1-4	-	-	TGTGCCAGCAGCCCCGGGGGGCGGGATGAAAAACTGTTTTTT	CASSPGGRDEKLFF
TRBV13	TRBJ1-2	-	-	TGTGCCAGCACCCCAGTGGGGCAACATGGCTACACCTTC	CASTPVGQHGYTF
TRBV21-1	TRBJ1-3	-	-	TGTGCCAGCAGCCTGGCCCGTCGCTCTGGAAACACCATATATTTT	CASSLARRSGNTIYF
TRBV6-5	TRBJ2-7	once	-	TGTGCCAGCAGTTACCCAGGTTCTTACGAGCAGTACTTC	CASSYPGSYEQYF
TRBV7-2	TRBJ2-1	-	TRBD2	TGTGCCAGCAGCTTAATAGCGGGGGACAATGAGCAGTTCTTC	CASSLIAGDNEQFF
TRBV11-2	TRBJ1-6	few	-	TGTGCCAGCAGCTTAGTTAGGGGCAATAATTCACCCCTCCACTTT	CASSLVRGNNSPLHF
TRBV3-1/TRBV3-2	TRBJ2-2	many	-	TGTGCCAGCAGCCAAACGGGGACCGGGGAGCTGTTTTTT	CASSQTGTGELFF
TRBV20-1	TRBJ2-5	-	-	TGCAGTGCTAGTGGGTCCCCGGGGGGCCCCCAAGAGACCCAGTACTTC	CSASGSPGGPQETQYF
TRBV3-1/TRBV3-2	TRBJ2-2	-	TRBD2	TGTGCCAGCAGCCAAGGAAGCGGGAGCGCCGGGGAGCTGTTTTTT	CASSQGSGSAGELFF
TRBV11-2	TRBJ2-1	few	TRBD2	TGTGCCCGCAGCGGGCGGGGGGCGGGGGGCGAGCAGTTCTTC	CARSGRGAGGEQFF
TRBV30	TRBJ1-4	few	-	TGTGCCTGGAGTGCCGGGCCAAGCGGCGAAAAACTGTTTTTT	CAWSAGPSGEKLFF
TRBV4-3	TRBJ1-3	few	TRBD1	TGCGCCAGCAGCCGAGGACAGGGGGCTGGAAACACCATATATTTT	CASSRGQGAGNTIYF
TRBV2	TRBJ2-7	-	TRBD1	TGTGCCAGCAGGCCCCGGACAGGTTCCTACGAGCAGTACTTC	CASRPRTGSYEQYF
TRBV24-1	TRBJ1-1	-	-	TGTGCCACCAGTCAGGGGCAAGCAGCTTTCTTT	CATSQGQAAFF
TRBV29-1	TRBJ1-5	-	-	TGCAGCGTTGGGGCAGGGCCAGGGCGGCCCCAGCATTTT	CSVGAGPGRPQHF
TRBV4-2	TRBJ2-2	-	TRBD1	TGTGCCAGCAGCCAAGGAGCCGGGACAGCGAACACCGGGGAGCTGTTTTTT	CASSQGAGTANTGELFF
TRBV10-1	TRBJ1-5	-	-	TGCGCCAGCAGTGGAACAGGAGCTTATAGCAATCAGCCCCAGCATTTT	CASSGTGAYSNQPQHF
TRBV5-4	TRBJ2-2	-	-	TGTGCCAGCAGCTCGCGACAGACCACGAACACCGGGGAGCTGTTTTTT	CASSSRQTTNTGELFF
TRBV2	TRBJ2-1	-	-	TGTGCCAGCAGAGGACAGTTAAATGAGCAGTTCTTC	CASRGQLNEQFF
TRBV28	TRBJ1-1	-	-	TGTGCCAGCAGTATAAACCTAGCGGGGAACACTGAAGCTTTCTTT	CASSINLAGNTEAFF
TRBV11-2	TRBJ1-1	once	TRBD1	TGTGCCAGCAGCTCTTTACAGGGGTACACTGAAGCTTTCTTT	CASSSLQGYTEAFF
TRBV7-2	TRBJ2-7	-	TRBD1	TGTGCCAGCAGCCTGGGACAGGGAAGAGGCTACGAGCAGTACTTC	CASSLGQGRGYEQYF
TRBV7-2	TRBJ1-2	-	-	TGTGCCAGCAGCTTAGCGCGGAATAACTATGGCTACACCTTC	CASSLARNNYGYTF
TRBV6-6	TRBJ1-4	-	TRBD1	TGTGCCAGCAGTTCCCGGGGACAGGGCGCTAATGAAAAACTGTTTTTT	CASSSRGQGANEKLFF
TRBV28	TRBJ2-6	once	TRBD1	TGTGCCAGTTCAATGGGACAGGGGGCGACAGGGGCCAACGTCCTGACTTTC	CASSMGQGATGANVLTF
TRBV6-2/TRBV6-3	TRBJ2-2	few	-	TGTGCCAGCAGTTATATCGGAGGGGCGACCGGGGAGCTGTTTTTT	CASSYIGGATGELFF
TRBV10-3	TRBJ1-5	-	TRBD1	TGTGCCACCCGACAGGGCTTCGGCAATCAGCCCCAGCATTTT	CATRQGFGNQPQHF